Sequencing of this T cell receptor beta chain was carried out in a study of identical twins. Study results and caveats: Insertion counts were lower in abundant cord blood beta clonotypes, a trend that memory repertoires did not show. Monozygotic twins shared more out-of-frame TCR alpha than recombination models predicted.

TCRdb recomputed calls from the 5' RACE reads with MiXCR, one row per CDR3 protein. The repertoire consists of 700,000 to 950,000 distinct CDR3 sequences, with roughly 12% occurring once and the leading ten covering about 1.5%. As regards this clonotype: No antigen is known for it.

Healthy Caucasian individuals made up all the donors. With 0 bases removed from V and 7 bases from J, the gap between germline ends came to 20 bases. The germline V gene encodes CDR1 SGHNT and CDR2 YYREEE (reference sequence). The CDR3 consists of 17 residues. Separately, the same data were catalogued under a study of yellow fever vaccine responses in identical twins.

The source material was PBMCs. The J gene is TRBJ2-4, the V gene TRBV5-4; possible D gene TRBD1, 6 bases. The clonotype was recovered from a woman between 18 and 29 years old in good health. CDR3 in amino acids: CASSLGQVGASRNIQYF. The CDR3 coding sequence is TGTGCCAGCAGCTTGGGGCAGGTGGGGGCTTCTCGGAACATTCAGTACTTC.